The subject of this entry is one T cell receptor (beta chain). The study drew participants aged about 18 to 95 years from some 25 US areas. The V segment lost 4 bases and the J segment 0 bases; nucleotides outside the gene matches: 13. This CDR3 is 18 amino acids long. Per germline, CDR1 MNHEY and CDR2 SMNVEV (reference sequence). The source of the sample is a study of blood T cell repertoires in COVID-19. Original methodology: Reference gene primer amplification yielded estimated nucleated cell counts. Measured with immunoSEQ multiplex PCR; TCRdb has only the in-frame clones, and not every one. V, J and clone size are those of that table, while D and trimming were read from the DNA. This sample has about 190,000 clones, with 86% found just once.

The source is a middle-aged man with acute COVID-19. This sequence joins TRBV27 and TRBJ2-7; 9 bases line up with TRBD2. Source material: PBMCs or T cells enriched from blood (not recorded which). In nucleotides, the CDR3 is TGTGCCAGCAGTTCGTACCTTACAAGCGGGAGGAGCTCCTACGAGCAGTACTTC. Its translation: CASSSYLTSGRSSYEQYF.